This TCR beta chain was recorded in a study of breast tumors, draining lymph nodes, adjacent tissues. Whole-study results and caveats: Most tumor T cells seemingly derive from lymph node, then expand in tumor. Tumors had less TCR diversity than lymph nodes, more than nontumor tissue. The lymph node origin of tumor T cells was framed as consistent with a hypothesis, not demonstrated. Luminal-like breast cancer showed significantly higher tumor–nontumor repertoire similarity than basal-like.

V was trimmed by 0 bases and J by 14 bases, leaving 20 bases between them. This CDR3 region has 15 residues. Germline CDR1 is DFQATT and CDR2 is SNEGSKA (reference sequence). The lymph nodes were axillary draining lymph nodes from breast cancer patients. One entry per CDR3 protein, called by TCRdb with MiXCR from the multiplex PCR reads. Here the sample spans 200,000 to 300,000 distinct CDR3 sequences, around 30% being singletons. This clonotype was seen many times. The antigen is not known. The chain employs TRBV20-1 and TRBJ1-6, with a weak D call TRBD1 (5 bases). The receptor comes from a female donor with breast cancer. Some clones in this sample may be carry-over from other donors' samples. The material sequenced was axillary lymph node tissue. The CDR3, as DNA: TGCAGTGCTAGAGAGGGGCCGGGGATGGGATGGGCCCTCCACTTT. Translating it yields CSAREGPGMGWALHF.